This TCR beta chain is from a study of T cell changes during pregnancy in multiple sclerosis. Trimming cost V 0 bases and J 0 bases, with 9 bases left between them. The germline gives CDR1 MGHRA, CDR2 YSYEKL. The CDR3 totals 16 residues. Libraries were prepared by immunoSEQ multiplex PCR; TCRdb keeps only in-frame clonotypes and omits some of them. The data hold about 17,000 clones, with 80% to 90% observed a single time. The genes are TRBV4-1 and TRBJ2-1; D not resolved. The TCR sequence derives from a female donor in good health, enrolled as a control in a pregnancy study. The sequencing here drew on CD8+ T cells from peripheral blood mononuclear cells, taken in the third trimester of pregnancy. The CDR3 region is CASSQDSYGSYNEQFF. The DNA for the CDR3 is TGCGCCAGCAGCCAAGATAGCTATGGCTCCTACAATGAGCAGTTCTTC.